The 27 T cell receptor beta chains presented below share a single source sample, sequenced in a study of cytomegalovirus exposure and HLA in healthy donors. The PCR had 60 Vbeta and 13 Jbeta primers. Produced via immunoSEQ multiplex PCR; TCRdb's table is partial and in-frame only. This table holds approximately 120,000 clones, 73% found once. Sequences were obtained from PBMCs. These receptors were taken from a man aged 35 to 55 in good health and CMV-seronegative.

For the CDR3, the DNA is TGTGCCACCAGCAGAAGCCAGGAGGGCCCTTTCCACTTT. Protein sequence: CATSRSQEGPFHF. The chain recombines TRBV15 with TRBJ1-6, with D uncertain. Germline V gene data show CDR1 as LNHNV and CDR2 as YYDKDF (reference sequence). The V and J ends lost 2 bases and 17 bases respectively, with 16 bases between them. There are 13 residues in the CDR3.

This clone was observed a single time. This chain joins TRBV7-8 and TRBJ2-5, with TRBD1 matching over 8 bases. Germline V gene sequence: CDR1 SGHVS, CDR2 FQNEAQ. V was clipped by 5 bases and J by 3 bases; unmatched bases: 11. The CDR3 covers 16 residues. The CDR3 coding sequence is TGTGCCAGCAGCGTAGTCCCGGGACAGGCGAAAGAGACCCAGTACTTC. It is translated as CASSVVPGQAKETQYF.

This clone was counted once. The rearrangement links TRBV18 to TRBJ2-3; TRBD2 is a possible D gene (7 bases). Germline loops: CDR1 KGHSH, CDR2 LQKENI. With 8 bases removed from V and 0 bases from J, the gap between germline ends came to 12 bases. CDR3 size: 14 residues. CDR3 loop: CASAGATSTDTQYF. The CDR3 nucleotides read TGTGCCAGCGCGGGGGCAACTAGCACAGATACGCAGTATTTT. The variable domain in full, with the rest retrieved from reference TRBV18 and TRBJ2-3, is NAGVMQNPRHLVRRRGQEARLRCSPMKGHSHVYWYRQLPEEGLKFMVYLQKENIIDESGMPKERFSAEFPKEGPSILRIQQVVRGDSAAYFCASAGATSTDTQYFGPGTRLTVL.

The chain links TRBV7-3 to TRBJ1-1, with no clear D. The CDR3 contains 15 residues. Germline values: CDR1 SGHTA, CDR2 FQGTGA. Trimming left V 5 bases short and J 1 base short, with 14 bases between. CDR3 sequence reads: CASSVAAGRNTEAFF. The CDR3 DNA sequence: TGTGCCAGCAGCGTCGCGGCGGGTCGGAACACTGAAGCTTTCTTT.

This CDR3 reads CASSLRRGEGYTF. The CDR3 region has the DNA TGTGCCAGCAGCTTAAGGCGGGGAGAAGGCTACACCTTC. The rearrangement links TRBV7-2 to TRBJ1-2; no definite D call. The ends were cut back, 2 bases at V and 8 bases at J, with 12 bases in the middle. CDR1 and CDR2 from the germline V gene are SGHTA and FQGNSA. This CDR3 is built from 13 residues.

The genes are TRBV5-6 and TRBJ1-6; 9 positions match TRBD1. This CDR3 has 15 residues. J was trimmed by 3 bases and V by 4 bases; bases with no gene match: 2. Germline CDR1 SGHDT, CDR2 YYEEEE. The CDR3 DNA is TGTGCCAGCAGCGGGGACAGGGTCTATAATTCACCCCTCCACTTT. This translates into CASSGDRVYNSPLHF.

This chain joins TRBV11-2 and TRBJ2-5; D is uncertain. The CDR3 has 14 residues. The ends were cut back, 3 bases at V and 1 base at J, with 9 bases in the middle. Germline V gene data show CDR1 as SGHAT and CDR2 as FQNNGV. CDR3 sequence (DNA): TGTGCCAGCAGCTTCGAGGCCTCCCAAGAGACCCAGTACTTC. Protein product: CASSFEASQETQYF.

This chain connects TRBV27 to TRBJ2-1, with 8 bases that match TRBD1. The CDR3 runs 16 residues. V shed 6 bases, J shed 8 bases, and the junction held 15 bases outside the gene matches. Germline V lookup: CDR1 MNHEY, CDR2 SMNVEV (reference sequence). The CDR3 DNA reads TGTGCCAGCAGCGGAATCCGGGACAGGAAAGGGGATGAGCAGTTCTTC. It encodes CASSGIRDRKGDEQFF.

V gene TRBV6-5 combines with J gene TRBJ2-7; weak D call: TRBD2 (7 bases). V lost 7 bases, J lost 2 bases, and 9 bases lay in between. Germline-derived CDR1 and CDR2 are MNHEY and SVGAGI. CDR3 size: 12 residues. The CDR3, as DNA: TGTGCCAGCACGGGGGGCGCCTACGAGCAGTACTTC. It codes for CASTGGAYEQYF.

The chain combines TRBV6-1 with TRBJ2-5; 8 nucleotides align to TRBD2. The germline CDR1 and CDR2 sequences are MNHNS and SASEGT. This CDR3 has 14 amino acids. The V gene end was trimmed by 4 bases and the J gene end by 4 bases; junction bases not matched to a gene: 5. CDR3 protein: CASSVSGGRETQYF. Here the CDR3 DNA reads TGTGCCAGCAGTGTGTCGGGGGGGAGAGAGACCCAGTACTTC.

The chain couples TRBV9 to TRBJ1-4; D might be TRBD1 (5 bases). The CDR3 loop spans 16 amino acids. Trimming cost V 0 bases and J 8 bases, with 17 bases left between them. Germline values: CDR1 SGDLS, CDR2 YYNGEE. CDR3 amino acids: CASSVGDRTGGEKLFF. CDR3 DNA: TGTGCCAGCAGCGTAGGGGACCGCACCGGGGGAGAAAAACTGTTTTTT.

This clone was observed a single time. This sequence joins TRBV5-1 and TRBJ2-5; 9 bases are a match to TRBD2. CDR1 and CDR2 from the germline V gene are SGHRS and YFSETQ. J lost 5 bases, V lost 0 bases, and 5 bases had no gene match. The length of the CDR3 is 15 residues. The CDR3 coding sequence is TGCGCCAGCAGCTTGGGCGGGGGGGCCAGGGAGACCCAGTACTTC. Encoded protein: CASSLGGGARETQYF.

This chain links TRBV7-2 with TRBJ2-7, with TRBD2 matching 10 bases. Germline values: CDR1 SGHTA, CDR2 FQGNSA. V gave up 1 base and J gave up 2 bases; unmatched junction bases: 2. This CDR3 has 15 residues. In DNA, the CDR3 is TGTGCCAGCAGCTTAGAAGCGGGGGGGCCCTACGAGCAGTACTTC. Protein product: CASSLEAGGPYEQYF. Full variable domain (remainder filled in from reference TRBV7-2 and TRBJ2-7): GAGVSQSPSNKVTEKGKDVELRCDPISGHTALYWYRQSLGQGLEFLIYFQGNSAPDKSGLPSDRFSAERTGGSVSTLTIQRTQQEDSAVYLCASSLEAGGPYEQYFGPGTRLTVT.

This chain uses TRBV4-2 with TRBJ2-7, with TRBD2 identical over 11 bases. J was trimmed by 5 bases and V by 4 bases; bases with no gene match: 10. Germline CDR1 is LGHNA and CDR2 is YNFKEQ. The CDR3 contains 16 residues. CDR3 nucleotides: TGTGCCAGCAGCCGGGGAACGACTAGCGGGGTTGACGAGCAGTACTTC. It specifies CASSRGTTSGVDEQYF.

The chain links TRBV6-1 to TRBJ2-7; 9 bases map to TRBD1. CDR3 length: 14 amino acids. The J segment lost 6 bases and the V segment lost 5 bases, leaving 8 bases of the junction unmatched. CDR1 is MNHNS, CDR2 SASEGT, per germline. Here the CDR3 DNA reads TGTGCCAGCAGTACCCGGACAGGGGTGGGCGAGCAGTACTTC. As protein: CASSTRTGVGEQYF.

The chain recombines TRBV5-5 with TRBJ1-5, with D maybe TRBD1 (6 bases). CDR3 length: 14 residues. The germline gives CDR1 SGHKS, CDR2 YYEKEE (reference sequence). V lost 7 bases and J 9 bases, leaving 20 bases between the germline ends. Written as DNA, the CDR3 is TGTGCCAGCTTCTACGGACGAAGGGGGGGGCCCCAGCATTTT. Translation gives CASFYGRRGGPQHF.

This sequence joins TRBV5-1 and TRBJ1-1, with 9 bases that match TRBD1. Germline V gene data show CDR1 as SGHRS and CDR2 as YFSETQ. This CDR3 has 15 amino acids. J gave up 4 bases and V 5 bases, and 9 bases lay outside the gene matches. This CDR3 is CASRYGTGRVTEAFF. CDR3 DNA sequence: TGCGCCAGCAGATATGGGACAGGGAGGGTCACTGAAGCTTTCTTT.

This chain links TRBV7-9 with TRBJ1-6, with TRBD1 identical over 8 bases. V lost 1 base to trimming and J lost 8 bases; unmatched junction nucleotides: 4. CDR3 size: 15 residues. Germline V gives CDR1 SEHNR, CDR2 FQNEAQ (reference sequence). DNA of the CDR3: TGTGCCAGCAGCTTAGGCAGGGGGCCCGATTCACCCCTCCACTTT. Translation: CASSLGRGPDSPLHF.

As DNA, the CDR3 is TGCGCCAGCAGTGAGTCCCGGCCCAGGGAAGTTGGGTCACCCCTCCACTTT. Protein: CASSESRPREVGSPLHF. The chain recombines TRBV10-1 with TRBJ1-6; D may be TRBD1 (5 bases). Germline V lookup: CDR1 WNHNN, CDR2 SYGVQD (reference sequence). Trimming pared 0 bases from V and 10 bases from J, leaving 19 bases between. The CDR3 totals 17 residues.

This chain uses TRBV4-1 with TRBJ2-5; D call uncertain. The CDR3 has 14 amino acids. The V end lost 2 bases, the J end lost 3 bases, and 10 bases lay between the germline ends. The germline V gene has CDR1 MGHRA and CDR2 YSYEKL. CDR3 bases: TGCGCCAGCAGCCAACTTATTAGAGAAGAGACCCAGTACTTC. It codes for CASSQLIREETQYF.

The gene calls are TRBV6-5 and TRBJ1-5; the D gene is possibly TRBD1 (5 bases). In germline, CDR1 is MNHEY, CDR2 SVGAGI. The CDR3 covers 12 residues. The CDR3 loop is CAAGGGRQPQHF. The DNA for the CDR3 is TGTGCAGCGGGGGGGGGTAGGCAGCCCCAGCATTTT.

This sequence joins TRBV9 and TRBJ2-7; 7 bases line up with TRBD2. The CDR3 extends over 17 amino acids. Per germline, CDR1 SGDLS and CDR2 YYNGEE. V was clipped by 3 bases and J by 4 bases; unmatched bases: 16. This CDR3 is CASSAQARTRGFYEQYF. CDR3 nucleotides: TGTGCCAGCAGCGCTCAAGCGAGGACTAGAGGGTTTTACGAGCAGTACTTC.

The V call is TRBV5-4, the J call TRBJ1-1; TRBD1 aligns across 8 bases. CDR1 is SGHNT, CDR2 YYREEE, per germline (reference sequence). V gave up 1 base and J gave up 11 bases; unmatched junction bases: 7. The CDR3 has 13 residues. Here the CDR3 reads CASSLPGQEVAFF. The CDR3 DNA reads as TGTGCCAGCAGCTTGCCGGGACAGGAGGTCGCTTTCTTT. Combining the CDR3 with reference TRBV5-4 and TRBJ1-1 gives the whole variable domain ETGVTQSPTHLIKTRGQQVTLRCSSQSGHNTVSWYQQALGQGPQFIFQYYREEENGRGNFPPRFSGLQFPNYSSELNVNALELDDSALYLCASSLPGQEVAFFGQGTRLTVV.

The V call is TRBV7-9, the J call TRBJ2-7, with TRBD1 matching 8 bases. The CDR3 consists of 14 residues. V lost 5 bases, J lost 5 bases, and 8 bases stayed unmatched. CDR1 is SEHNR and CDR2 is FQNEAQ in the germline V gene (reference sequence). The CDR3 DNA is TGTGCCAGCAGCCCAGGGGGCGCAATGCACGAGCAGTACTTC. Residues: CASSPGGAMHEQYF.

The J gene is TRBJ2-2, the V gene TRBV7-2, with 9 bases that match TRBD2. V was pared by 0 bases and J by 1 base, with 3 bases of the junction left unmatched. This CDR3 is built from 17 residues. Germline V lookup: CDR1 SGHTA, CDR2 FQGNSA. The CDR3 DNA follows: TGTGCCAGCAGCTTAGCGAGCGGGGGGCTGAACACCGGGGAGCTGTTTTTT. Its protein product is CASSLASGGLNTGELFF.

The gene calls are TRBV6-5 and TRBJ1-2; a weak D match, TRBD1 (5 bases). V dropped 5 bases and J dropped 4 bases, with 11 bases sitting between them. From germline, CDR1 is MNHEY and CDR2 SVGAGI. This CDR3 contains 13 residues. CDR3 in DNA: TGTGCCAGCAGTGCCGACAGTTTCTATGGCTACACCTTC. Translated: CASSADSFYGYTF.

V is TRBV5-4 and J is TRBJ2-3; 12 nucleotides align to TRBD1. CDR3 size: 16 residues. Germline loops: CDR1 SGHNT, CDR2 YYREEE (reference sequence). The V and J ends lost 4 bases and 3 bases, in that order; junction bases with no gene match: 6. DNA for the CDR3: TGTGCCAGCAGCCCTAAGGGACAGGGGGCAACAGATACGCAGTATTTT. This encodes CASSPKGQGATDTQYF.